A selection of T cell receptor beta chains follows, all from one sample in a study of cytomegalovirus exposure and HLA in healthy donors. Repertoires were generated with immunoSEQ multiplex PCR, while TCRdb's copy carries only in-frame clones and drops some. The sample contains 100,000 to 150,000 clones, 89% of which appear only once. The sample comprised PBMCs. The source is a woman younger than 35 in good health and CMV-seronegative. CDR3s leave out the opening cysteine and the closing phenylalanine or tryptophan. Part of the rows lack a size; the others show once, few, many or a class for expanded clones.

j_call,clone_size,v_call,cdr3_aa
TRBJ2-2,NA,TRBV2,ASSVLGSGTNTGELF
TRBJ2-5,NA,TRBV11-1,ASRQGVQETQY
TRBJ1-5,few,TRBV6-5,ASSPQGNGPQH
TRBJ1-1,once,TRBV28,ASTVAPMNTEAF
TRBJ1-4,once,TRBV18,ASSGRQGLTATNEKLF
TRBJ2-3,once,TRBV7-2,ASSLPPTGSGDTQY
TRBJ1-4,NA,TRBV2,ASGTGYEKLF
TRBJ1-2,NA,TRBV14,ASSQELKTGGPNYGYT
TRBJ2-7,NA,TRBV12-1,ASSSRLAGLYEQY
TRBJ2-2,NA,TRBV11-2,ASSPTSGGTGELF
TRBJ1-4,NA,TRBV28,ASRDLLNEKLF
TRBJ2-1,NA,TRBV25-1,ASSEPLAGVNEQF
TRBJ2-2,NA,TRBV30,AWGRGLRAGGQTGELF
TRBJ2-5,NA,TRBV19,ASSSYRSETQY
TRBJ1-2,NA,TRBV7-2,ASSLPGQWYGYT
TRBJ1-5,NA,TRBV28,ASSQYEAQPQH
TRBJ1-6,NA,TRBV5-1,ASSLNGRGNSPLH
TRBJ2-3,NA,TRBV6-1,ASAGGGDTQY
TRBJ1-2,NA,TRBV4-3,ASSQEWDRVGRGYT
TRBJ1-3,once,TRBV11-2,ASSSSLNTIY
TRBJ1-1,NA,TRBV5-1,ASSWGQEDTEAF
TRBJ2-1,once,TRBV11-3,ASSPFRAGRNEQF
TRBJ1-1,NA,TRBV15,ATRLWGDDTEAF
TRBJ2-1,NA,TRBV13,ASSLAGTGAYNEQF
TRBJ2-5,NA,TRBV30,AWSDGRGRETQY
TRBJ2-5,NA,TRBV4-3,ASSQVLGNSGYEETQY
TRBJ1-2,NA,TRBV25-1,ASSYLTANYGYT
TRBJ2-7,few,TRBV7-9,ASSLFSQGIHEQY
TRBJ1-2,NA,TRBV6-1,ASSAPNEGYNGYT
TRBJ1-5,once,TRBV27,ASSFRGDNQPQH
TRBJ2-1,NA,TRBV4-3,ASSRLTGPYNEQF
TRBJ2-7,NA,TRBV7-2,ASTPGQGYEQY
TRBJ1-4,NA,TRBV29-1,SGAATNEKLF